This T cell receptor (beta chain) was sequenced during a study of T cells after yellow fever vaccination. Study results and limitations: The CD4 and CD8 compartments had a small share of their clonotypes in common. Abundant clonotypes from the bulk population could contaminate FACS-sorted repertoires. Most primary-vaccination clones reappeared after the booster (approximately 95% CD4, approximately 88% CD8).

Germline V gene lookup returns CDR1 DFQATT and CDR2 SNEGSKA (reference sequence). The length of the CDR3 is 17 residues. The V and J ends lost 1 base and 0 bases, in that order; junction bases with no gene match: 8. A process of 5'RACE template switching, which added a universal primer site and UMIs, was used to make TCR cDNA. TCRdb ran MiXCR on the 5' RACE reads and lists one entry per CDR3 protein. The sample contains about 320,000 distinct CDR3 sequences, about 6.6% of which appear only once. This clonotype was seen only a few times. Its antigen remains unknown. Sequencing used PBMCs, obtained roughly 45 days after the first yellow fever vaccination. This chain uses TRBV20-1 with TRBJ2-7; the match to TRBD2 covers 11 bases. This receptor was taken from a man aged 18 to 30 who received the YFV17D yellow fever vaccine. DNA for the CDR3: TGCAGTGCTAGAGGACGTCGACTAGCGGGGTTCTCCTACGAGCAGTACGTC. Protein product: CSARGRRLAGFSYEQYV.